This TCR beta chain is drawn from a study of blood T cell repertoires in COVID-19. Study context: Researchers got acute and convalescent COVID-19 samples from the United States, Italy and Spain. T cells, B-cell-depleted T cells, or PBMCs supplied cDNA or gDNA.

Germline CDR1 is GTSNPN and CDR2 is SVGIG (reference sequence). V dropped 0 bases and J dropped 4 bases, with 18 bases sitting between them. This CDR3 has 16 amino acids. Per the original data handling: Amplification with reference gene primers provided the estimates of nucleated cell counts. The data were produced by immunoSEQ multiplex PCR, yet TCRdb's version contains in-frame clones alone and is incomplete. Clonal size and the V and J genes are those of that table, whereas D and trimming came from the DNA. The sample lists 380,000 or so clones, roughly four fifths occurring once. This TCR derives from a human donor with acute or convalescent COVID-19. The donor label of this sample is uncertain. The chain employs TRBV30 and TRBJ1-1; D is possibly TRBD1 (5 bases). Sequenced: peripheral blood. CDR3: CAWSVGRVRGITEAFF. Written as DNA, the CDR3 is TGTGCCTGGAGTGTAGGGAGGGTTAGGGGTATCACTGAAGCTTTCTTT.